The 13 T cell receptor beta chains below were found in one sample sequenced in a study of blood T cell repertoires in COVID-19. Here immunoSEQ multiplex PCR was the method, and the copy in TCRdb shows in-frame clones only, minus some. The sample includes 200,000 to 250,000 clones, approximately 80% of them seen just once. The sample was peripheral blood. Every receptor here comes from a human donor in a cohort sampled during active COVID-19.

The CDR3 DNA reads as TGTGCCAGCAGCTTAGCGGGAGACAGGGGGCGAGGCACTGAAGCTTTCTTT. It specifies CASSLAGDRGRGTEAFF. The chain carries TRBV7-6 and TRBJ1-1, with 10 bases aligning to TRBD1. V trimming: 0 bases; J trimming: 4 bases; junction bases outside the gene matches: 8. Per germline, CDR1 SGHVS and CDR2 FNYEAQ. The length of the CDR3 is 17 residues.

The chain employs TRBV19 and TRBJ2-3; D perhaps matches TRBD1 (6 bases). There are 14 residues in the CDR3. In germline, CDR1 is LNHDA, CDR2 SQIVND (reference sequence). The V end lost 4 bases, the J end lost 4 bases, and 12 bases lay between the germline ends. DNA for the CDR3: TGTGCCAGTAGTACCGGGACACCGCCAGATACGCAGTATTTT. Its protein is CASSTGTPPDTQYF.

The chain employs TRBV9 and TRBJ2-2; D is perhaps TRBD1 (7 bases). This CDR3 comprises 16 residues. The ends were cut back, 6 bases at V and 0 bases at J, with 15 bases in the middle. CDR1 is SGDLS, CDR2 YYNGEE, per germline. The chain's CDR3 is CASTGGGGTNTGELFF. CDR3 DNA sequence: TGTGCCAGCACCGGAGGGGGCGGCACGAACACCGGGGAGCTGTTTTTT.

This rearrangement joins TRBV19 to TRBJ1-5; possible D gene TRBD1, 5 bases. The germline V gene encodes CDR1 LNHDA and CDR2 SQIVND (reference sequence). V was trimmed by 1 base and J by 0 bases, leaving 10 bases between them. This CDR3 has 16 residues. CDR3 residues: CASSIAGALSNQPQHF. DNA of the CDR3: TGTGCCAGTAGTATAGCTGGGGCCCTTAGCAATCAGCCCCAGCATTTT.

The rearrangement links TRBV5-4 to TRBJ2-7; D perhaps matches TRBD2 (5 bases). Germline loops: CDR1 SGHNT, CDR2 YYREEE (reference sequence). This CDR3 has 13 amino acids. V gave up 4 bases and J gave up 7 bases, with 15 bases separating them. This CDR3 is CASSPGITGEQYF. The DNA for the CDR3 is TGTGCCAGCAGCCCCGGGATAACGGGGGAGCAGTACTTC.

V gene TRBV19 combines with J gene TRBJ2-6; D possibly corresponds to TRBD1 (5 bases). Germline loops: CDR1 LNHDA, CDR2 SQIVND (reference sequence). This CDR3 is built from 13 residues. Deletions cut 7 bases from V and 1 base from J, with 5 bases between. The CDR3 region is CASKGSGANVLTF. CDR3 nucleotide sequence: TGTGCCAGTAAGGGGTCTGGGGCCAACGTCCTGACTTTC. The entire variable domain, with the rest obtained from reference TRBV19 and TRBJ2-6, is as follows: DGGITQSPKYLFRKEGQNVTLSCEQNLNHDAMYWYRQDPGQGLRLIYYSQIVNDFQKGDIAEGYSVSREKKESFPLTVTSAQKNPTAFYLCASKGSGANVLTFGAGSRLTVL.

The chain links TRBV5-1 to TRBJ2-5; 9 nucleotides line up with TRBD2. The CDR3 runs to 15 residues. The ends lost 4 bases at V and 3 bases at J; junction bases unmatched: 7. The germline CDR1 and CDR2 sequences are SGHRS and YFSETQ. The CDR3 loop reads CASSLLAGQEETQYF. CDR3 sequence (DNA): TGCGCCAGCAGCCTACTAGCGGGTCAAGAAGAGACCCAGTACTTC.

The chain combines TRBV14 with TRBJ2-7, with 9 bases that match TRBD2. This CDR3 has 16 residues. V lost 2 bases and J lost 6; bases outside the gene matches: 11. Germline CDR1 and CDR2: SGHDN and FVKESK. This CDR3 reads CASSQYRGRGAREQYF. CDR3 DNA sequence: TGTGCCAGCAGCCAATATCGCGGGAGGGGTGCTCGCGAGCAGTACTTC.

This clone was recorded a few times. The chain joins TRBV6-2 or TRBV6-3 to TRBJ2-2; 9 positions agree with TRBD1. Germline V gene sequence: CDR1 MNHEY, CDR2 SVGEGT. The CDR3 loop spans 17 amino acids. The junction had 11 bases not matched to a gene; V was cut back by 2 bases and J by 7 bases. CDR3 protein: CASSYPPDRGLHGELFF. CDR3 DNA sequence: TGTGCCAGCAGTTACCCGCCGGACAGGGGTCTGCACGGGGAGCTGTTTTTT.

The CDR3 nucleotides read TGCGCCAGCAGCTTGGATGGGAGGTTTTCACCCCTCCACTTT. It specifies CASSLDGRFSPLHF. V and J are TRBV5-1 and TRBJ1-6, with no clear D. Germline loops: CDR1 SGHRS, CDR2 YFSETQ. Trimming stripped 0 bases from V and 9 bases from J, with 10 bases between. The CDR3 is 14 amino acids.

This clone has just one count. The CDR3 DNA reads as TGTGCCTGGAGTGTAGGGGCACTCTACGAGCAGTACTTC. Translating it yields CAWSVGALYEQYF. The V gene is TRBV30, the J gene TRBJ2-7; weak D call: TRBD1 (5 bases). Per the germline V gene, CDR1 is GTSNPN and CDR2 is SVGIG (reference sequence). CDR3 length: 13 amino acids. V was trimmed by 0 bases and J by 3 bases, leaving 9 bases between them.

J is TRBJ2-7 and V is TRBV28, with 9 bases matching TRBD1. Germline CDR1 MDHEN, CDR2 SYDVKM. The CDR3 has 14 amino acids. V shed 5 bases, J shed 4 bases, and the junction held 6 bases outside the gene matches. The DNA of the CDR3 is TGTGCCAGCAGTGTCGGGGACAGGGTGTACGAGCAGTACTTC. Translating gives CASSVGDRVYEQYF.

The rearrangement joins TRBV2 to TRBJ1-1, with TRBD1 matching over 10 bases. This CDR3 region has 16 residues. Germline V gene data show CDR1 as SNHLY and CDR2 as FYNNEI. The junction had 12 bases not matched to a gene; V was cut back by 10 bases and J by 1 base. The CDR3 DNA reads as TGTGCCAACGGACCGGGACAGGGGAGGGAGAACACTGAAGCTTTCTTT. It specifies CANGPGQGRENTEAFF.